The text below deals with one TCR beta chain. Antigen unknown. Other DNA sequences in the sample encode the same CDR3. Into CD45RA+ naive and CD45RA-negative memory subsets, the CD4+ cells were split. TCRdb keeps only in-frame clones here, not all; method: immunoSEQ multiplex PCR. The top ten hold roughly 0.36% of the sample, which has some 2,500,000 clones, over 85% seen once. This sample stems from a study of shared clonotypes between healthy human individuals. Looking at the study overall: A couple of female and three male donors aged 18 to 49 were enrolled. There were three CD4 naive, three CD4 memory, two CD8 naive and one CD8 memory plates per donor. Study-wide points: Collection of samples was limited to blood; tissue repertoires likely differ.

V was pared by 1 base and J by 7 bases, with 1 base of the junction left unmatched. This CDR3 contains 13 residues. Germline lookup yields CDR1 GTSNPN and CDR2 SVGIG (reference sequence). V is TRBV30 and J is TRBJ1-6; 7 bases fit TRBD1. This clonotype was sampled from a young man in good health. Some clones in this sample may be carry-over from other donors' samples. The specimen sequenced was naive CD4+ T cells from PBMCs. Subset specified: CD45RA+ positively selected. As DNA, the CDR3 is TGTGCCTGGAGTGAGGACAGGAATTCACCCCTCCACTTT. Translated, it gives CAWSEDRNSPLHF.